Each of the 20 T cell receptor beta chains below was sequenced from the same sample in a study of blood T cell repertoires in COVID-19. Libraries were prepared by immunoSEQ multiplex PCR; TCRdb keeps only in-frame clonotypes and omits some of them. This table has fewer than 120,000 clones, roughly 82% appearing once. The source material was peripheral blood. These receptors came from a woman in her fifties or sixties with acute or convalescent COVID-19.

The chain joins TRBV5-1 to TRBJ1-3; D perhaps matches TRBD1 (5 bases). The CDR3 has 14 residues. V shed 4 bases and J shed 0 bases, with 8 bases lying between them. Germline-derived CDR1 and CDR2 are SGHRS and YFSETQ. The CDR3 spells CASSQDNSGNTIYF. CDR3 sequence (DNA): TGCGCCAGCAGCCAGGACAACTCTGGAAACACCATATATTTT.

The chain is built from TRBV3-1 (or the pseudogene TRBV3-2) and TRBJ2-7; 9 nucleotides line up with TRBD2. Trimming took 8 bases from V and 3 from J; bases not matched to a gene: 8. The germline V gene has CDR1 LGHDT and CDR2 YNNKEL (reference sequence). The CDR3 runs to 14 residues. The CDR3 region is CASAALAGNYEQYF. The CDR3 DNA follows: TGTGCCAGCGCAGCTCTAGCGGGAAACTACGAGCAGTACTTC.

This clone was observed a few times. This sequence joins TRBV20-1 and TRBJ1-6; perhaps TRBD1 as D (5 bases). Germline CDR1 reads DFQATT; CDR2 reads SNEGSKA (reference sequence). The germline V and J ends were trimmed by 2 bases and 9 bases, with 5 bases remaining between them. CDR3 length: 11 residues. CDR3 loop: CSARRGSPLHF. DNA for the CDR3: TGCAGTGCTAGAAGGGGTTCACCCCTCCACTTT.

The CDR3 coding sequence is TGTGCCAGCAGCTCTGGGACAGGGGGGACTAATGAAAAACTGTTTTTT. Protein product: CASSSGTGGTNEKLFF. This sequence joins TRBV5-4 and TRBJ1-4; TRBD1 aligns across 11 bases. The CDR3 totals 16 residues. The germline V gene encodes CDR1 SGHNT and CDR2 YYREEE (reference sequence). J lost 2 bases, V lost 3 bases, and 3 bases had no gene match.

The V and J genes are TRBV6-5 and TRBJ1-1; D might be TRBD1 (5 bases). Trimming removed 0 bases at V and 4 bases at J, with 9 bases between. The CDR3 consists of 14 residues. Germline V gene data show CDR1 as MNHEY and CDR2 as SVGAGI. The CDR3 sequence: CASSYSGATTEAFF. CDR3 DNA: TGTGCCAGCAGTTACTCAGGGGCGACCACTGAAGCTTTCTTT.

V is TRBV11-2 and J is TRBJ1-2, with D unclear. CDR3 length: 16 residues. Per germline, CDR1 SGHAT and CDR2 FQNNGV. V shed 1 base and J shed 3 bases, with 15 bases lying between them. The CDR3 DNA sequence: TGTGCCAGCAGCTTAGCCGCCCGGGGAGAGTACTATGGCTACACCTTC. It codes for CASSLAARGEYYGYTF.

The V call is TRBV7-2, the J call TRBJ2-5, with D uncertain. Germline assignment: CDR1 SGHTA and CDR2 FQGNSA. The V end was cut by 3 bases, the J end by 5 bases, with 10 bases between. This CDR3 spans 13 amino acids. CDR3: CASSFSDWETQYF. CDR3 DNA: TGTGCCAGCAGCTTCTCAGATTGGGAGACCCAGTACTTC. Variable domain in full (rest from reference TRBV7-2 and TRBJ2-5): GAGVSQSPSNKVTEKGKDVELRCDPISGHTALYWYRQSLGQGLEFLIYFQGNSAPDKSGLPSDRFSAERTGGSVSTLTIQRTQQEDSAVYLCASSFSDWETQYFGPGTRLLVL.

There are a few counts of this clone. This chain uses TRBV27 with TRBJ1-2; 10 nucleotides agree with TRBD1. CDR3 length: 13 residues. V trimming: 6 bases; J trimming: 8 bases; junction bases outside the gene matches: 6. Germline-derived CDR1 and CDR2 are MNHEY and SMNVEV (reference sequence). This chain's CDR3 is CASRGQGMGGYTF. The CDR3 bases are TGTGCCAGCAGGGGACAGGGGATGGGAGGCTACACCTTC.

A note on this clone: The sample contains more than one DNA sequence encoding this CDR3. The genes are TRBV3-1 (or the pseudogene TRBV3-2) and TRBJ1-2; D is ambiguous. Germline lookup yields CDR1 LGHDT and CDR2 YNNKEL (reference sequence). The CDR3 has 11 residues. V lost 2 bases to trimming and J lost 7 bases, with 5 bases between them. The CDR3: CASSQRGGYTF. Here the CDR3 DNA reads TGTGCCAGCAGCCAACGAGGTGGCTACACCTTC.

A few counts support this clone. The chain couples TRBV6-6 to TRBJ1-5; maybe TRBD1 (6 bases). Trimming pared 6 bases from V and 7 bases from J, leaving 13 bases between. The germline CDR1 and CDR2 sequences are MNHNY and SVGAGI (reference sequence). The CDR3 spans 13 residues. The CDR3 DNA sequence: TGTGCCAGCAGCCCTGGACAGTCCCAGCCCCAGCATTTT. This translates into CASSPGQSQPQHF.

The rearrangement links TRBV4-3 to TRBJ2-7, with TRBD1 identical over 10 bases. Trimming cost V 4 bases and J 3 bases; bases outside gene matches: 12. This CDR3 spans 17 amino acids. CDR1 LGHNA and CDR2 YSLEER come from the germline V gene. The CDR3 DNA follows: TGCGCCAGCAGCCCCGCGGGACAGGGGCGCGGGGTCTACGAGCAGTACTTC. It yields the protein CASSPAGQGRGVYEQYF.

J is TRBJ2-7 and V is TRBV28; 9 bases agree with TRBD1. This CDR3 has 16 residues. Germline CDR1 and CDR2: MDHEN and SYDVKM. V dropped 4 bases and J dropped 2; count of bases not matched to a gene: 9. This CDR3 reads CASSSLTGTGTYEQYF. The DNA of the CDR3 is TGTGCCAGCAGTTCACTCACCGGGACAGGGACCTACGAGCAGTACTTC.

J is TRBJ2-7 and V is TRBV10-3; 7 bases map to TRBD2. Per the germline V gene, CDR1 is ENHRY and CDR2 is SYGVKD. The CDR3 totals 13 residues. After removal of 2 bases from V and 4 bases from J, the junction contained 2 bases not matched to a gene. CDR3: CAISEGTTYEQYF. The CDR3 bases are TGTGCCATCAGTGAGGGGACTACTTACGAGCAGTACTTC.

The gene calls are TRBV11-3 and TRBJ2-2; TRBD2 aligns across 7 bases. The CDR3 length is 16 residues. Germline trimming cut 5 bases from V and 0 bases from J; bases unmatched to any gene: 6. The V gene's germline CDR1 is SGHNT and CDR2 YENEEA. For the CDR3, the DNA is TGTGCCAGCAGCGCCCGCCGGGGGGCGAACACCGGGGAGCTGTTTTTT. This codes for CASSARRGANTGELFF. The complete variable domain, with remaining parts taken from reference TRBV11-3 and TRBJ2-2, reads EAGVVQSPRYKIIEKKQPVAFWCNPISGHNTLYWYLQNLGQGPELLIRYENEEAVDDSQLPKDRFSAERLKGVDSTLKIQPAELGDSAVYLCASSARRGANTGELFFGEGSRLTVL.

The chain recombines TRBV28 with TRBJ2-7; 9 positions match TRBD1. The CDR3 is 15 amino acids. Germline CDR1 MDHEN, CDR2 SYDVKM. Losses at the gene ends were 3 bases for V and 7 bases for J; bases not matched to a gene: 10. The DNA of the CDR3 is TGTGCCAGCAGTTTTCCGGGACAGGGCCACCCTGAGCAGTACTTC. Translation: CASSFPGQGHPEQYF.

The chain is built from TRBV6-2 or TRBV6-3 and TRBJ2-2, with 9 bases matching TRBD1. There are 15 residues in the CDR3. Germline CDR1 reads MNHEY; CDR2 reads SVGEGT. The J segment lost 4 bases and the V segment lost 4 bases, leaving 4 bases of the junction unmatched. The CDR3 region has the DNA TGTGCCAGCAGTTGGGGGACAGGGAGCACCGGGGAGCTGTTTTTT. The encoded protein is CASSWGTGSTGELFF.

This clone was seen more than once but under ten times. The chain is built from TRBV3-1 (or the pseudogene TRBV3-2) and TRBJ1-4, with TRBD1 matching 7 bases. This CDR3 region has 19 residues. Unmatched junction bases numbered 15, after V lost 3 bases and J lost 2 bases. Germline assignment: CDR1 LGHDT and CDR2 YNNKEL (reference sequence). This CDR3 reads CASSQDPTGIGATNEKLFF. CDR3 sequence (DNA): TGTGCCAGCAGCCAGGATCCGACAGGGATTGGGGCCACTAATGAAAAACTGTTTTTT.

The table lists this clone with a count of one. V gene TRBV6-2 or TRBV6-3 combines with J gene TRBJ2-2; D might be TRBD1 (6 bases). This CDR3 comprises 15 residues. In germline, CDR1 is MNHEY, CDR2 SVGEGT. Trimming took off 2 bases at V and 1 base at J, with 8 bases between the two ends. The CDR3 DNA reads TGTGCCAGCAGTTACGGGACAAAGAACACCGGGGAGCTGTTTTTT. As protein: CASSYGTKNTGELFF.

The chain recombines TRBV24-1 with TRBJ1-5; D perhaps matches TRBD1 (5 bases). This CDR3 has 14 residues. CDR1 is KGHDR and CDR2 is SFDVKD in the germline V gene. Trimming removed 5 bases from V and 4 bases from J, with 11 bases in between. CDR3 sequence reads: CATSGVGGNQPQHF. The CDR3 DNA is TGTGCCACCAGTGGCGTGGGGGGGAATCAGCCCCAGCATTTT.

This rearrangement joins TRBV5-4 to TRBJ1-2, with TRBD1 identical over 7 bases. The CDR3 length is 15 residues. The germline V gene encodes CDR1 SGHNT and CDR2 YYREEE (reference sequence). V trimming: 4 bases; J trimming: 4 bases; junction bases outside the gene matches: 10. The CDR3 nucleotides are TGTGCCAGCAGCCCCCGAAGACAGGGCATCTATGGCTACACCTTC. Residues: CASSPRRQGIYGYTF. Filled out from reference TRBV5-4 and TRBJ1-2, the complete variable domain reads ETGVTQSPTHLIKTRGQQVTLRCSSQSGHNTVSWYQQALGQGPQFIFQYYREEENGRGNFPPRFSGLQFPNYSSELNVNALELDDSALYLCASSPRRQGIYGYTFGSGTRLTVV.